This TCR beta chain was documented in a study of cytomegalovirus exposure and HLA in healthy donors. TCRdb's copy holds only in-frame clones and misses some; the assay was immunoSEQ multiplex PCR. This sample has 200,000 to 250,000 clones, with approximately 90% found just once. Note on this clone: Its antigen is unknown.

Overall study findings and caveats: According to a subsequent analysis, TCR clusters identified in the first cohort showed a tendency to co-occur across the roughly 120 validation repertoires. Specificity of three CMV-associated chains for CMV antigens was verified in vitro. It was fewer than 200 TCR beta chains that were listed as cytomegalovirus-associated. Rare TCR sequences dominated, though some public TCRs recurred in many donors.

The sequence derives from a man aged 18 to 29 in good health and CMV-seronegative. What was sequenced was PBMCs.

CDR3 sequence (DNA): TGTGCCAGTACGGGACAGCTGGATCAGCCCCAGCATTTT. It codes for CASTGQLDQPQHF. The chain employs TRBV19 and TRBJ1-5; 7 positions match TRBD1. The CDR3 has 13 amino acids. Germline lookup yields CDR1 LNHDA and CDR2 SQIVND (reference sequence). Trimming took 7 bases from V and 5 from J; bases not matched to a gene: 5.